One T cell receptor (beta chain) is described in this entry. Its antigen is undetermined. The CDR3 does not end in the conserved phenylalanine or tryptophan, so this is likely a read error. The data originate from a study of blood T cells in healthy people across ages. V was clipped by 2 bases and J by 9 bases, with 14 bases between them. This CDR3 is 14 amino acids long. Per the germline V gene, CDR1 is DFQATT and CDR2 is SNEGSKA (reference sequence). Primers used in a second PCR of roughly 6 to 12 cycles were a sample-barcoded 5' primer and a J-beta primer mix. TCRdb itself ran the 5' RACE reads through MiXCR, one entry per CDR3 protein. The sample shows approximately 680,000 distinct CDR3 sequences, roughly 30% of them seen only once. Study observations and caveats: Possibly confounding the expanded clonotype changes was the fact that donor CMV status was unknown. Long-lived donors carried more naive CD4+ cells and greater diversity than aged donors. PBMC samples, being unsorted, prevented any conclusive comparison of naive and antigen-experienced cells.

The chain is built from TRBV20-1 and TRBJ1-6; D is undetermined. Sequences were obtained from blood. This TCR was recovered from an elderly woman in good health. CDR3 sequence reads: CSARRLTGGSPLHL. CDR3 DNA sequence: TGCAGTGCTAGAAGGCTGACGGGAGGTTCACCCCTCCACTTG.